The 11 T cell receptor beta chains listed next were all sequenced from one sample in a study of OX40 agonist ivuxolimab in advanced cancers. TCRdb keeps only in-frame clones here, not all; method: immunoSEQ multiplex PCR. The sample records 77,000 or so clones, roughly 86% being singletons. The sequencing here drew on CD4+ or CD8+ T cells sorted from blood, taken in a trial of the OX40 agonist ivuxolimab. The receptors shown here come from an adult with an advanced solid tumor such as melanoma, head and neck, liver or kidney cancer.

The chain uses TRBV18 and TRBJ1-1, with D possibly TRBD1 on 5 matching bases. Germline values: CDR1 KGHSH, CDR2 LQKENI. V was clipped by 3 bases and J by 4 bases, with 6 bases between them. This CDR3 contains 12 residues. This CDR3 is CASSPQGTEAFF. The DNA for the CDR3 is TGTGCCAGCTCACCGCAGGGCACTGAAGCTTTCTTT.

The rearrangement uses TRBV10-1 and TRBJ2-2, with D perhaps TRBD2 (6 bases). This CDR3 contains 12 residues. Germline CDR1 reads WNHNN; CDR2 reads SYGVQD (reference sequence). V was clipped by 4 bases and J by 9 bases, with 9 bases between them. This CDR3 reads CASSVGGRELFF. DNA for the CDR3: TGCGCCAGCAGTGTGGGGGGAAGGGAGCTGTTTTTT.

The chain links TRBV29-1 to TRBJ1-2, with 7 bases lining up with TRBD1. This CDR3 comprises 13 residues. Germline V CDR1 and CDR2: SQVTM, ANQGSEA. The V gene end was trimmed by 4 bases and the J gene end by 8 bases; junction bases not matched to a gene: 10. Here the CDR3 reads CSVVVGGAGGYTF. The CDR3 DNA reads as TGCAGCGTTGTCGTAGGGGGCGCTGGGGGCTACACCTTC.

CDR3 DNA sequence: TGCGCCAGCAGCTACCAGACAGGGGTCAACCGAAATTCACCCCTCCACTTT. Translating gives CASSYQTGVNRNSPLHF. The genes are TRBV5-1 and TRBJ1-6, with 8 bases fitting TRBD1. The V and J ends lost 3 bases and 7 bases, in that order; junction bases with no gene match: 12. CDR3 length: 17 residues. The germline V gene has CDR1 SGHRS and CDR2 YFSETQ.

A single count supports this clone. V gene TRBV19 combines with J gene TRBJ1-1; D gene unclear. V was shortened by 1 base and J by 4 bases, with 10 bases between the two germline ends. The CDR3 consists of 14 residues. Per the germline V gene, CDR1 is LNHDA and CDR2 is SQIVND (reference sequence). The CDR3 reads CASSIGTGSTEAFF. CDR3 DNA: TGTGCCAGTAGTATAGGTACGGGGAGCACTGAAGCTTTCTTT.

The chain employs TRBV9 and TRBJ1-5; no firm D call. Looked up from germline, CDR1 is SGDLS and CDR2 is YYNGEE. V lost 3 bases and J 9 bases, leaving 10 bases between the germline ends. The CDR3 totals 12 residues. The CDR3 coding sequence is TGTGCCAGCAGCGATAACACCGGGCCCCAGCATTTT. Translating gives CASSDNTGPQHF.

The V gene is TRBV5-1, the J gene TRBJ1-4, with a weak D call TRBD1 (5 bases). Deletions cut 0 bases from V and 8 bases from J, with 14 bases between. This CDR3 contains 15 residues. Germline-derived CDR1 and CDR2 are SGHRS and YFSETQ. The CDR3 spells CASSLEAPQGEKLFF. CDR3 coding DNA: TGCGCCAGCAGCTTGGAGGCTCCCCAGGGAGAAAAACTGTTTTTT.

The J gene is TRBJ1-2, the V gene TRBV7-8, with TRBD1 identical over 10 bases. Germline CDR1 reads SGHVS; CDR2 reads FQNEAQ. With 7 bases clipped from V and 7 bases from J, the junction kept 3 bases outside the gene matches. CDR3 length: 12 residues. The CDR3 loop is CASTRTGGGYTF. As DNA, the CDR3 is TGTGCCAGCACCCGGACAGGGGGTGGCTACACCTTC.

The V and J genes are TRBV9 and TRBJ2-1; D ambiguous. Germline V gives CDR1 SGDLS, CDR2 YYNGEE. This CDR3 has 16 residues. V lost 4 bases, J lost 0 bases, and 14 bases lay in between. CDR3 sequence (DNA): TGTGCCAGCAGCTCCCAAGCACCGAGCTCCTACAATGAGCAGTTCTTC. Its translation is CASSSQAPSSYNEQFF. The variable domain in full, with the rest retrieved from reference TRBV9 and TRBJ2-1, is DSGVTQTPKHLITATGQRVTLRCSPRSGDLSVYWYQQSLDQGLQFLIQYYNGEERAKGNILERFSAQQFPDLHSELNLSSLELGDSALYFCASSSQAPSSYNEQFFGPGTRLTVL.

This clone was seen a handful of times. The genes are TRBV10-3 and TRBJ1-1, with D perhaps matching TRBD1 (6 bases). This CDR3 region has 14 residues. V shed 2 bases and J shed 5 bases, with 12 bases lying between them. Germline CDR1 ENHRY, CDR2 SYGVKD. CDR3 in amino acids: CAISEGGARTEAFF. CDR3 nucleotide sequence: TGTGCCATCAGTGAGGGGGGGGCGCGTACTGAAGCTTTCTTT.

The CDR3 region is CASRVLAVSYNEQFF. In DNA form, the CDR3 reads TGTGCCAGCAGGGTGCTGGCGGTTTCGTACAATGAGCAGTTCTTC. The chain recombines TRBV27 with TRBJ2-1; unclear D gene. CDR1 MNHEY and CDR2 SMNVEV come from the germline V gene (reference sequence). This CDR3 has 15 amino acids. Trimming cost V 6 bases and J 4 bases, with 16 bases left between them.